This T cell receptor beta chain is from a study of CD8+ T cells in alopecia areata. The CDR3 sequence is 14 residues long. Germline CDR1 and CDR2: SEHNR and FQNEAQ (reference sequence). Deletions cut 5 bases from V and 5 bases from J, with 12 bases between. Treatment of the sample: oral pan-JAK inhibitor, 5-10 mg twice daily. The study, taken as a whole, reports: How baseline CD8+ expansion relates to response remains uncertain (there was one nonresponder).

cDNA reverse transcribed from extracted RNA served as the sequencing template. The table came from immunoSEQ multiplex PCR; TCRdb's copy has only in-frame clones and leaves some out. Seen here are roughly 180,000 clones, 51% observed once, and the top ten hold around a tenth. To note about this clone: Its target is unknown.

This receptor was taken from a human donor with alopecia areata. The source was CD8+ T cells sorted from blood, collected around week 54, from a patient treated with tofacitinib. This chain uses TRBV7-9 with TRBJ1-4; TRBD1 is a possible D gene (5 bases). The CDR3 reads CASSRDLGNEKLFF. For the CDR3, the DNA is TGTGCCAGCAGCAGGGACTTGGGGAATGAAAAACTGTTTTTT.